This TCR beta chain was sequenced during a study of cytomegalovirus exposure and HLA in healthy donors. Study outcomes and limitations: The listing of fewer than 200 TCR beta chains classed them as cytomegalovirus-associated. In an earlier analysis, most TCR beta V segments were productive about 90% or about 30% of the time. What TCR beta sequences reportedly achieved was accurate prediction of HLA-A and HLA-B alleles in most subjects.

Note on this clone: The antigen remains unidentified.

Amplification used 60 Vbeta primers and 13 Jbeta primers. The method was immunoSEQ multiplex PCR; TCRdb's version includes in-frame clones alone and lacks a portion of them. The table records around 180,000 clones, 84% of them present only once. CDR3 length equals 14 residues. The V end was cut by 9 bases, the J end by 5 bases, with 16 bases between. Germline V gives CDR1 LNHDA, CDR2 SQIVND (reference sequence). The chain is built from TRBV19 and TRBJ2-2; D might be TRBD2 (5 bases). The sequenced material came from PBMCs. The source is a girl aged 2-10 years in good health and CMV-seropositive. As DNA, the CDR3 is TGTGCCAGCGTACGGCGGGCCGGGACCGGGGAGCTGTTTTTT. Translating gives CASVRRAGTGELFF.